What follows are 5 T cell receptor beta chains derived from one specimen sequenced in a study of brain T cells in children with intractable seizures. Time point specified: blood from clinic visit 5 months post-surgery; TSC patient then seizure free. TCRdb's table, derived via immunoSEQ multiplex PCR, lists solely in-frame clones and lacks some. The table has about 320,000 clones, over 90% seen once; the top ten hold around 5%. The starting material was peripheral blood, obtained 4 to 5 months after surgery. The receptor set was obtained from a boy under three years old with tuberous sclerosis and intractable seizures.

The gene calls are TRBV24-1 and TRBJ2-1, with a tentative D call TRBD1 (6 bases). Germline V CDR1 and CDR2: KGHDR, SFDVKD. The V and J ends lost 6 bases and 15 bases respectively, with 32 bases between them. The CDR3 is 17 residues long. The CDR3 sequence is CATSPSIYSGTRDFGFF. As DNA, the CDR3 is TGTGCCACCAGTCCTTCTATTTACTCCGGGACAAGGGATTTTGGGTTCTTC.

This clone was seen more than once but under ten times. The rearrangement links TRBV7-9 to TRBJ1-1, with D perhaps TRBD1 (5 bases). The length of the CDR3 is 15 residues. Per the germline V gene, CDR1 is SEHNR and CDR2 is FQNEAQ (reference sequence). V lost 1 base to trimming and J lost 0 bases, with 9 bases between them. The CDR3 here is CASSLGGVLNTEAFF. The CDR3 DNA reads as TGTGCCAGCAGCTTAGGAGGGGTCTTGAACACTGAAGCTTTCTTT.

The rearrangement uses TRBV6-5 and TRBJ2-3; D call uncertain. The CDR3 runs to 14 residues. Germline lookup yields CDR1 MNHEY and CDR2 SVGAGI. V was trimmed by 6 bases and J by 2 bases, leaving 12 bases between them. The CDR3 DNA sequence: TGTGCCAGCAGGTCCCCGGCTATCACAGATACGCAGTATTTT. Protein: CASRSPAITDTQYF.

The rearrangement joins TRBV13 to TRBJ2-7, with D unresolved. The germline V gene has CDR1 PRHDT and CDR2 FYEKMQ (reference sequence). Trimming took 5 bases from V and 0 from J, leaving 8 bases between them. The CDR3 is 13 residues long. CDR3 DNA sequence: TGTGCCAGCAGCCCCTACCCCTCCTACGAGCAGTACTTC. Its protein is CASSPYPSYEQYF.

The rearrangement joins TRBV2 to TRBJ1-4; D remains unclear. The CDR3 loop spans 15 amino acids. Germline CDR1 and CDR2: SNHLY and FYNNEI. Trimming took 6 bases from V and 1 from J, leaving 12 bases between them. The CDR3 bases are TGTGCCAGCAGCAAAATGGGGAAAACTAATGAAAAACTGTTTTTT. This translates into CASSKMGKTNEKLFF. Together with reference TRBV2 and TRBJ1-4, the CDR3 gives the full variable domain: EPEVTQTPSHQVTQMGQEVILRCVPISNHLYFYWYRQILGQKVEFLVSFYNNEISEKSEIFDDQFSVERPDGSNFTLKIRSTKLEDSAMYFCASSKMGKTNEKLFFGSGTQLSVL.